The sequence of this T cell receptor beta chain was determined in a study of blood T cell repertoires in COVID-19. J lost 4 bases, V lost 7 bases, and 9 bases had no gene match. The length of the CDR3 is 14 residues. The germline gives CDR1 SQVTM, CDR2 ANQGSEA. Some clones are missing from TCRdb's copy, which holds only in-frame ones; the method was immunoSEQ multiplex PCR. The table records around 190,000 clones, around 83% of them present only once. Allocation to cohorts depended on clinical history reported by the participants. In the 2 weeks before study entry, exposed participants met a COVID-19 case, which was PCR-confirmed or clinician-diagnosed.

The clonotype originates from a woman aged 25-40 years who had been exposed to COVID-19. Material for sequencing was PBMCs or T cells enriched from blood (not recorded which). The chain has TRBV29-1 and TRBJ2-1, with TRBD2 matching over 8 bases. This CDR3 reads CSAPPGGAYNEQFF. CDR3 nucleotides: TGCAGCGCCCCTCCCGGGGGGGCTTACAATGAGCAGTTCTTC.